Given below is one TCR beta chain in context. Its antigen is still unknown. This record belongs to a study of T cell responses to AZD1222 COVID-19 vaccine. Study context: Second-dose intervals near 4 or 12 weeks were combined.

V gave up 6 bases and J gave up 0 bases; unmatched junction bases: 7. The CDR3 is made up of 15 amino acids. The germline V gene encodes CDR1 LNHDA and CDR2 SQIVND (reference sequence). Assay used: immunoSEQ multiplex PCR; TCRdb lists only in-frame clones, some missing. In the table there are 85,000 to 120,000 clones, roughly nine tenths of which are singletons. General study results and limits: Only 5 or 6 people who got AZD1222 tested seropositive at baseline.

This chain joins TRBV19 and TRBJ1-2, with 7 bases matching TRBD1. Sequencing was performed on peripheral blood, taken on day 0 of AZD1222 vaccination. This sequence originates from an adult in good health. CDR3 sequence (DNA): TGTGCCAGTAGGATGGGACAGACCTCTAACTATGGCTACACCTTC. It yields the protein CASRMGQTSNYGYTF.